This T cell receptor (beta chain) was obtained from a study of T-cell memory formation after mild COVID-19. General observations from the study: The main location of contracting CD4+ clones was CM and EM, and that of contracting CD8+ clones was EMRA. Clonal second-wave expansions that peaked on day 37 had unconfirmed SARS-CoV-2 specificity. Contracting clones from day 15 to 85 had balanced CD4/CD8; later expanders favoured CD4+.

This clonotype was seen ten or more times. Its antigen is not known. Germline V gene data show CDR1 as SQVTM and CDR2 as ANQGSEA. The ends were cut back, 3 bases at V and 4 bases at J, with 6 bases in the middle. The CDR3 spans 12 residues. One entry per CDR3 protein, called by TCRdb with MiXCR from the 5' RACE reads. The repertoire consists of a few hundred thousand distinct CDR3 sequences, with approximately 15% occurring once and the leading ten covering around 24%. The rearrangement links TRBV29-1 to TRBJ1-4; D gene ambiguous. Sequences were obtained from PBMCs or a T cell subset sorted from them (not recorded which). The sequence was collected from a man aged 18 to 30 who had mild COVID-19 (a few samples of this study predate the infection). Cell type and time point are not known. As DNA, the CDR3 is TGCAGCGTTGAGGCGGATAATGAAAAACTGTTTTTT. Its protein product is CSVEADNEKLFF.